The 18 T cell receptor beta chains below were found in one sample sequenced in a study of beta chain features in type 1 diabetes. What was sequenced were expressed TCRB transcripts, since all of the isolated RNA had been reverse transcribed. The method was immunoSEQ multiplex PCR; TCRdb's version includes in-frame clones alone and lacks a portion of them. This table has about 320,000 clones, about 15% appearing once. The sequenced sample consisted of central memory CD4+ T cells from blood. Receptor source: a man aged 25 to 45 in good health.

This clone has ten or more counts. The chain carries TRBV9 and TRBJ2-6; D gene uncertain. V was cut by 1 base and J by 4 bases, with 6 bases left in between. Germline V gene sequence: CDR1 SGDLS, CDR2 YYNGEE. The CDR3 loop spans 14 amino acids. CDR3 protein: CASSVISGANVLTF. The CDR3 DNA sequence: TGTGCCAGCAGCGTAATTTCCGGGGCCAACGTCCTGACTTTC.

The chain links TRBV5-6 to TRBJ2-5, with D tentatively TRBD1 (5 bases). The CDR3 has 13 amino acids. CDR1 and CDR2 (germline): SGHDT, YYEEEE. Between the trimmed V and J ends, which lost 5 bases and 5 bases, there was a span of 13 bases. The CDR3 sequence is CASSPMGRETQYF. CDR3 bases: TGTGCCAGCAGTCCTATGGGGCGGGAGACCCAGTACTTC.

The CDR3 region is CASSFEEGAEEQYV. CDR3 sequence (DNA): TGTGCCAGCAGCTTTGAAGAGGGGGCAGAGGAGCAGTACGTC. The chain has TRBV12-1 and TRBJ2-7; the table's TRBD1 call for D was not verified on the DNA. TRBV12-1 is a pseudogene segment. This CDR3 has 14 amino acids.

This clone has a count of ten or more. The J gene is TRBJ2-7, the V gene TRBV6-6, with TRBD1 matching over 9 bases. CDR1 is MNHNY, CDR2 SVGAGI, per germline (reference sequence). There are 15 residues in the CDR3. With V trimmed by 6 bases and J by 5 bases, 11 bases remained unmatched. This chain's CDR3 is CASRSLGQGGHEQYV. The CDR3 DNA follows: TGTGCCAGCAGAAGCCTGGGACAGGGTGGGCACGAGCAGTACGTC.

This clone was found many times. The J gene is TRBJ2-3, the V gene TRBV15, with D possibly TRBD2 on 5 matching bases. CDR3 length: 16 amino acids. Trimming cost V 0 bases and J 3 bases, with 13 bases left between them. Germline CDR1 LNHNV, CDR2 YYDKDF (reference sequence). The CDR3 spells CATSRDMASGTDTQYF. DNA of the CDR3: TGTGCCACCAGCAGAGATATGGCCAGCGGAACAGATACGCAGTATTTT.

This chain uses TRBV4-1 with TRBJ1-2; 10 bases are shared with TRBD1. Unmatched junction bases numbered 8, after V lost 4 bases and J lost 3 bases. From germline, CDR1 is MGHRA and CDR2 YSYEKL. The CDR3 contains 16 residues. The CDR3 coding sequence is TGCGCCAGCAGCCGGCAGGGACAGGGGATCGACTATGGCTACACCTTC. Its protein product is CASSRQGQGIDYGYTF.

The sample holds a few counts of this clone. For the CDR3, the DNA is TGTGCCAGCAGCCCCCGAGGGGGCCGTAATTCACCCCTCCACTTT. It codes for CASSPRGGRNSPLHF. The chain employs TRBV27 and TRBJ1-6; TRBD1 agrees at 7 bases. Germline V lookup: CDR1 MNHEY, CDR2 SMNVEV (reference sequence). The CDR3 extends over 15 amino acids. V shed 6 bases, J shed 6 bases, and the junction held 8 bases outside the gene matches.

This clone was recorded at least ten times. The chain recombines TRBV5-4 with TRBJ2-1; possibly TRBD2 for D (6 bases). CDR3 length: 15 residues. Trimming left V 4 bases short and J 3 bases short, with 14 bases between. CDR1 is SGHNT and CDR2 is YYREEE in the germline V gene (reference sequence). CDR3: CASSVQGSGYNEQFF. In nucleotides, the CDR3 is TGTGCCAGCAGCGTCCAAGGTAGCGGCTACAATGAGCAGTTCTTC.

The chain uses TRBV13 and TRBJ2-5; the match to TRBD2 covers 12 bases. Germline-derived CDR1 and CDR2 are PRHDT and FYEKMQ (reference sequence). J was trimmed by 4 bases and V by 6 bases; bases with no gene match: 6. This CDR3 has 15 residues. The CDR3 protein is CASSGLAGRRETQYF. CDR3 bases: TGTGCCAGCAGTGGACTAGCGGGGCGAAGAGAGACCCAGTACTTC.

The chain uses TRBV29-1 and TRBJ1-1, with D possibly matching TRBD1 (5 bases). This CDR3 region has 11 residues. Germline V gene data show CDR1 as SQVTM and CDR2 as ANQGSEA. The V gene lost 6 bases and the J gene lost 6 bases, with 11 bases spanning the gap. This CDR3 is CSVAGTAEAFF. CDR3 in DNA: TGCAGCGTGGCAGGGACCGCTGAAGCTTTCTTT. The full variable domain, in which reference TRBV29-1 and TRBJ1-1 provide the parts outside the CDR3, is SAVISQKPSRDICQRGTSLTIQCQVDSQVTMMFWYRQQPGQSLTLIATANQGSEATYESGFVIDKFPISRPNLTFSTLTVSNMSPEDSSIYLCSVAGTAEAFFGQGTRLTVV.

The CDR3 protein is CASGQGNTIYF. CDR3 bases: TGTGCCAGCGGACAGGGAAACACCATATATTTT. The rearrangement joins TRBV2 to TRBJ1-3, with TRBD1 as a possible D gene (6 bases). Per germline, CDR1 SNHLY and CDR2 FYNNEI. This CDR3 comprises 11 residues. Trimming removed 8 bases from V and 4 bases from J, with 6 bases in between.

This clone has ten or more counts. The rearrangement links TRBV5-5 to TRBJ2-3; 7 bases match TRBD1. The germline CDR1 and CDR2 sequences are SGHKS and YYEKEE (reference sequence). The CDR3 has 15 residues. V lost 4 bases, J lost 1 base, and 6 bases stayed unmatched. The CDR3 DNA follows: TGTGCCAGCAGCACCAAGGGGGCCCGCACAGATACGCAGTATTTT. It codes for CASSTKGARTDTQYF.

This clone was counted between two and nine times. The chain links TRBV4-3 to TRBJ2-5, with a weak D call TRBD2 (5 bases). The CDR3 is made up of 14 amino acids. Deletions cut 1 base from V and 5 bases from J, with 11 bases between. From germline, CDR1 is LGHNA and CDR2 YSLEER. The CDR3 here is CASSQAGMGETQYF. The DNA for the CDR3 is TGCGCCAGCAGCCAAGCGGGGATGGGGGAGACCCAGTACTTC.

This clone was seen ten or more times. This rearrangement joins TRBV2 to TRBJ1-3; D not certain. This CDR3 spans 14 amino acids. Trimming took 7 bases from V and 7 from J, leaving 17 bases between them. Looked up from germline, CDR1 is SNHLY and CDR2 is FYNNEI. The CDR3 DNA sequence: TGTGCCAGCAACCTAGGCCTGGTCGGGAACACCATATATTTT. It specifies CASNLGLVGNTIYF.

DNA for the CDR3: TGTGCCAGCAGCCAAGATCCCCAGGGTTCCTACAATGAGCAGTTCTTC. Its protein is CASSQDPQGSYNEQFF. The genes are TRBV5-5 and TRBJ2-1; D might be TRBD1 (5 bases). Germline CDR1 and CDR2: SGHKS and YYEKEE (reference sequence). The CDR3 totals 16 residues. V was pared by 4 bases and J by 1 base, with 15 bases between.

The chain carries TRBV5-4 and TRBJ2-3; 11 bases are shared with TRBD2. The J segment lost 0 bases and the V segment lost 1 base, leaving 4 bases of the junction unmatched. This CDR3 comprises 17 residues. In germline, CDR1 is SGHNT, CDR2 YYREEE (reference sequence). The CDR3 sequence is CASSLRLAGQSTDTQYF. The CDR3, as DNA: TGTGCCAGCAGCTTGCGACTAGCGGGGCAGAGCACAGATACGCAGTATTTT.

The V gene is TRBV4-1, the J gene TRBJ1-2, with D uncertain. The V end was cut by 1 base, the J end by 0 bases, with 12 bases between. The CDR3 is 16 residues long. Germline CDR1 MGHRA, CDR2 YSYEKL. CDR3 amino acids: CASSQGVEKANYGYTF. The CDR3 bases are TGCGCCAGCAGCCAAGGAGTGGAAAAAGCTAACTATGGCTACACCTTC.

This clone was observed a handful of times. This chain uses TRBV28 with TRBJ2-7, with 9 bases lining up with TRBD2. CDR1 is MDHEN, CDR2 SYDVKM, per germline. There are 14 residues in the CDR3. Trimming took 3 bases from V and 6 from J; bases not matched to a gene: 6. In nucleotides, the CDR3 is TGTGCCAGCAGTTTTGGGACTAGCTTGGGCGAGCAGTACTTC. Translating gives CASSFGTSLGEQYF.